These 19 T cell receptor beta chains originate from one sample sequenced in a study of blood T cell repertoires in COVID-19. Using immunoSEQ multiplex PCR, the repertoire was profiled, and TCRdb retains in-frame clones only, with some absent. The sample includes around 97,000 clones, about 87% of them seen just once. Sequenced material: peripheral blood. The receptors shown here come from a human donor in a cohort sampled during active or convalescent COVID-19.

This rearrangement joins TRBV28 to TRBJ1-2; tentatively, D is TRBD1 (5 bases). Germline assignment: CDR1 MDHEN and CDR2 SYDVKM. There are 13 residues in the CDR3. Trimming left V 6 bases short and J 3 bases short, with 11 bases between. The CDR3 coding sequence is TGTGCCAGCAGAGACAGCGCCGACTATGGCTACACCTTC. It translates to CASRDSADYGYTF.

The chain has TRBV6-2 or TRBV6-3 and TRBJ2-2, with 8 bases matching TRBD1. This CDR3 comprises 16 residues. V was clipped by 6 bases and J by 7 bases; unmatched bases: 13. CDR1 is MNHEY and CDR2 is SVGEGT in the germline V gene. The CDR3 loop reads CASSPLGQGAGGELFF. The CDR3 nucleotides read TGTGCCAGCAGCCCCCTTGGGCAGGGGGCCGGCGGGGAGCTGTTTTTT.

V is TRBV11-3 and J is TRBJ2-3, with 14 bases that match TRBD2. The germline gives CDR1 SGHNT, CDR2 YENEEA. This CDR3 has 15 amino acids. Trimming cost V 6 bases and J 4 bases; bases outside gene matches: 3. CDR3 sequence: CASRGGLAGADTQYF. The CDR3 DNA follows: TGTGCCAGCAGAGGGGGACTAGCGGGGGCAGATACGCAGTATTTT.

This clone was found a few times. The chain links TRBV18 to TRBJ1-4; tentatively, D is TRBD1 (6 bases). Germline assignment: CDR1 KGHSH and CDR2 LQKENI. V lost 6 bases and J lost 0, with 14 bases in between. The CDR3 consists of 16 residues. The CDR3 sequence: CASSYRVPATNEKLFF. The DNA for the CDR3 is TGTGCCAGCTCGTACAGGGTCCCCGCAACTAATGAAAAACTGTTTTTT.

This chain joins TRBV4-2 and TRBJ1-3; 7 bases map to TRBD1. The CDR3 has 16 residues. Germline CDR1 is LGHNA and CDR2 is YNFKEQ. Germline trimming cut 0 bases from V and 2 bases from J; bases unmatched to any gene: 4. In nucleotides, the CDR3 is TGTGCCAGCAGCCAAGAAGACAGGGCGGCTGGAAACACCATATATTTT. Its translation is CASSQEDRAAGNTIYF.

This clone occurred a few times. The J gene is TRBJ2-7, the V gene TRBV19, with D possibly TRBD1 on 6 matching bases. This CDR3 has 15 residues. Trimming left V 3 bases short and J 5 bases short, with 17 bases between. CDR1 and CDR2 from the germline V gene are LNHDA and SQIVND (reference sequence). CDR3 in DNA: TGTGCCAGTAGTATCCCGGGACATACTAGTAACGAGCAGTACTTC. The encoded protein is CASSIPGHTSNEQYF.

This clone was observed a few times. The J gene is TRBJ1-5, the V gene TRBV9; maybe TRBD1 (5 bases). V was shortened by 2 bases and J by 1 base, with 7 bases between the two germline ends. CDR3 size: 14 residues. Germline loops: CDR1 SGDLS, CDR2 YYNGEE. As DNA, the CDR3 is TGTGCCAGCAGCGTCCAGGGCAGCAATCAGCCCCAGCATTTT. Amino acid sequence: CASSVQGSNQPQHF.

This clone has a handful of counts. The chain uses TRBV24-1 and TRBJ1-2, with 12 bases lining up with TRBD1. V was clipped by 4 bases and J by 10 bases; unmatched bases: 3. Germline V gene sequence: CDR1 KGHDR, CDR2 SFDVKD. The CDR3 runs to 13 residues. The CDR3, as DNA: TGTGCCACCAGTGACCGGGACAGGGGGCCCTACACCTTC. Translated: CATSDRDRGPYTF.

The chain uses TRBV4-3 and TRBJ1-4; possibly TRBD1 for D (5 bases). Germline V lookup: CDR1 LGHNA, CDR2 YSLEER. Trimming removed 0 bases at V and 8 bases at J, with 13 bases between. The length of the CDR3 is 15 residues. The CDR3 DNA sequence: TGCGCCAGCAGCCAAGAGAATCAGGGATGGGAAAAACTGTTTTTT. This codes for CASSQENQGWEKLFF.

The chain combines TRBV5-1 with TRBJ2-5; tentative D call: TRBD2 (5 bases). Germline V lookup: CDR1 SGHRS, CDR2 YFSETQ. V dropped 4 bases and J dropped 2 bases, with 12 bases sitting between them. The CDR3 length is 14 residues. The CDR3 region is CASSRRGVQETQYF. The CDR3 coding sequence is TGCGCCAGCAGCCGCCGGGGTGTTCAAGAGACCCAGTACTTC.

This clone was seen a handful of times. This chain connects TRBV6-4 to TRBJ1-6; no clear D gene. V was pared by 0 bases and J by 5 bases, with 5 bases between. Per germline, CDR1 MRHNA and CDR2 SNTAGT. The CDR3 is 14 amino acids. Here the CDR3 DNA reads TGTGCCAGCAGTGACTCCGGGGATAATTCACCCCTCCACTTT. It encodes CASSDSGDNSPLHF.

The rearrangement joins TRBV6-5 to TRBJ2-2; TRBD1 matches at 7 bases. This CDR3 is 15 amino acids long. Germline CDR1 is MNHEY and CDR2 is SVGAGI. V lost 6 bases to trimming and J lost 0 bases; unmatched junction nucleotides: 4. CDR3 protein: CASRPDRANTGELFF. CDR3 DNA sequence: TGTGCCAGCAGACCCGACAGGGCGAACACCGGGGAGCTGTTTTTT.

The genes are TRBV5-1 and TRBJ2-5; TRBD2 is a possible D gene (5 bases). V was shortened by 4 bases and J by 5 bases, with 9 bases between the two germline ends. This CDR3 comprises 12 residues. In germline, CDR1 is SGHRS, CDR2 YFSETQ. This chain's CDR3 is CASSARRETQYF. Here the CDR3 DNA reads TGCGCCAGCAGCGCCAGGAGGGAGACCCAGTACTTC.

The rearrangement joins TRBV9 to TRBJ2-2; the D gene is possibly TRBD1 (5 bases). The length of the CDR3 is 13 residues. V lost 1 base to trimming and J lost 6 bases, with 7 bases between them. In germline, CDR1 is SGDLS, CDR2 YYNGEE. Here the CDR3 DNA reads TGTGCCAGCAGCGTAATGGGGCCCGGGGAGCTGTTTTTT. Amino acids: CASSVMGPGELFF.

The chain couples TRBV18 to TRBJ1-5, with TRBD1 matching 7 bases. The CDR3 consists of 16 residues. Germline V CDR1 and CDR2: KGHSH, LQKENI. Germline trimming cut 2 bases from V and 2 bases from J; bases unmatched to any gene: 6. The CDR3 bases are TGTGCCAGCTCACCAAGACAGGGCAATGGCAATCAGCCCCAGCATTTT. This codes for CASSPRQGNGNQPQHF.

The chain recombines TRBV4-1 with TRBJ2-7; 7 bases agree with TRBD1. J was trimmed by 6 bases and V by 6 bases; bases with no gene match: 11. The CDR3 length is 14 residues. The germline V gene encodes CDR1 MGHRA and CDR2 YSYEKL. The CDR3 loop reads CASRGQTIYGEQYF. CDR3 DNA sequence: TGCGCCAGCAGGGGACAGACCATTTACGGCGAGCAGTACTTC.

The chain combines TRBV6-5 with TRBJ2-1; a weak D match, TRBD2 (5 bases). This CDR3 region has 13 residues. Germline V gene lookup returns CDR1 MNHEY and CDR2 SVGAGI. Trimming removed 3 bases at V and 6 bases at J, with 9 bases between. For the CDR3, the DNA is TGTGCCAGCAGTTATCGTGGACTCAATGAGCAGTTCTTC. Translation gives CASSYRGLNEQFF.

V usage is TRBV6-2 or TRBV6-3 and J usage is TRBJ1-6, with 7 bases matching TRBD1. The CDR3 extends over 14 amino acids. After removal of 5 bases from V and 7 bases from J, the junction contained 5 bases not matched to a gene. Germline CDR1 reads MNHEY; CDR2 reads SVGEGT. DNA for the CDR3: TGTGCCAGCAGTACCGGGACAGAAAATTCACCCCTCCACTTT. It translates to CASSTGTENSPLHF.

This clone was seen only a few times. This chain joins TRBV2 and TRBJ2-4; TRBD2 matches at 10 bases. Germline-derived CDR1 and CDR2 are SNHLY and FYNNEI. The CDR3 sequence is 15 residues long. Unmatched junction bases numbered 7, after V lost 3 bases and J lost 8 bases. The CDR3 region is CASSDQRGGVDIQYF. In DNA form, the CDR3 reads TGTGCCAGCAGTGATCAGCGGGGGGGTGTTGACATTCAGTACTTC.